Many counts were recorded for the clone carrying this T cell receptor (beta chain). The target antigen is unknown. The data were obtained in a study of T-cell reconstitution after alpha-beta-depleted transplantation in children. Trimming removed 3 bases from V and 4 bases from J, with 10 bases in between. This CDR3 contains 13 residues. Study results and limitations: Fresh T-cell production supplied most of the T-cell counts and diversity seen one year after transplant. There were some patients whose high TCRbeta diversity at day 60 came from surviving recipient T cells and thymic progenitors.

Construction of the TCRbeta library involved unique molecular identifiers. TCRdb processed the PCR reads anew with MiXCR; each CDR3 protein has one entry. Found here are 100,000 to 130,000 distinct CDR3 sequences, around 6.4% of them singletons; the top ten hold roughly 25%. Specimen: PBMCs, mostly from graft donor cells, collected 360 days after TCRalphabeta/CD19-depleted stem cell transplant. The rearrangement joins TRBV12-3 or TRBV12-4 to TRBJ2-7; tentative D call: TRBD1 (6 bases). The sequence came from a male patient under 10 years old who had a stem cell transplant for acute lymphoblastic leukemia, so the T cells may come from the graft donor. In nucleotides, the CDR3 is TGTGCCAGCAGTTTCAGGGGTGGGTACGAGCAGTACTTC. As protein: CASSFRGGYEQYF.